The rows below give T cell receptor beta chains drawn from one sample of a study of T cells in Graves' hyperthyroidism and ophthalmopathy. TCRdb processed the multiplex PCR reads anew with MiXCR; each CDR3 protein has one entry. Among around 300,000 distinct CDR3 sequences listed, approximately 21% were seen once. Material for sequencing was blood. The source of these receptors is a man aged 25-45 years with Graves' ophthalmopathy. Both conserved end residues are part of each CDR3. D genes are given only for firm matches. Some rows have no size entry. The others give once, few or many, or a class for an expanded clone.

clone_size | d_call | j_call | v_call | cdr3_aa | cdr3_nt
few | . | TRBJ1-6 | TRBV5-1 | CASSLAKGSPLHF | TGCGCCAGCAGCTTGGCGAAGGGTTCACCCCTCCACTTT
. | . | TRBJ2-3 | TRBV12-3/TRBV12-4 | CASSLNLGTDTQYF | TGTGCCAGCAGCCTTAATTTAGGCACAGATACGCAGTATTTT
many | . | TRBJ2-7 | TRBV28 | CASSLYASDYEQYF | TGTGCCAGCAGTTTATATGCTAGCGACTACGAGCAGTACTTC
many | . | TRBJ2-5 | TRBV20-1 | CSAIQETQYF | TGCAGTGCTATCCAAGAGACCCAGTACTTC
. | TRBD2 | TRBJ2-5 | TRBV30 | CAWSVPRTSNTETQYF | TGTGCCTGGAGTGTACCCCGGACTAGCAACACGGAGACCCAGTACTTC
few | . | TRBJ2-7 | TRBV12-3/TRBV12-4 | CASSLRLGGTYEQYF | TGTGCCAGCAGTTTGAGGCTGGGGGGAACCTACGAGCAGTACTTC
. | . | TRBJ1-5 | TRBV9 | CASNRGDSNQPQHF | TGTGCCAGCAATCGGGGGGATAGCAATCAGCCCCAGCATTTT
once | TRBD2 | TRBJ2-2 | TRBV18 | CASSRTSGRADGGELFF | TGTGCCAGCTCACGGACTAGCGGGAGGGCCGACGGCGGGGAGCTGTTTTTT
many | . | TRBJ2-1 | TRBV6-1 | CAGLGGHSYNEQFF | TGTGCCGGGTTGGGGGGACACTCCTACAATGAGCAGTTCTTC
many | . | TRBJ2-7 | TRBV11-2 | CASSFYVENSYEQYF | TGTGCCAGCAGCTTCTACGTGGAAAATTCCTACGAGCAGTACTTC
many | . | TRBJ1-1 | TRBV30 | CAWSLSEYTEAFF | TGTGCCTGGAGTCTTAGTGAGTACACTGAAGCTTTCTTT
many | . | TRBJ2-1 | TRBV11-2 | CASSLLRRSSGTSYNEQFF | TGTGCCAGCAGCTTACTACGGAGATCCAGCGGTACTTCCTACAATGAGCAGTTCTTC
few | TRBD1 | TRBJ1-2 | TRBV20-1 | CSARGPGGSPGYTF | TGCAGTGCTAGGGGGCCAGGGGGCTCCCCGGGCTACACCTTC
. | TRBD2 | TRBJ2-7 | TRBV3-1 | CASSQKAGGEQYF | TGTGCCAGCAGCCAGAAAGCGGGGGGCGAGCAGTACTTC
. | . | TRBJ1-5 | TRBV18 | CASSQGTGINQPQHF | TGTGCCAGCTCCCAGGGTACCGGGATCAATCAGCCCCAGCATTTT
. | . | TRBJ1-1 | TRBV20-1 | CSVRQPGTEAFF | TGCAGTGTCCGGCAGCCAGGGACTGAAGCTTTCTTT
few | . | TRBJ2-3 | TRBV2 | CASSVSAPSTDTQYF | TGTGCCAGCAGTGTTAGCGCCCCTAGCACAGATACGCAGTATTTT
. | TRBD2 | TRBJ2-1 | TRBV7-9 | CASSLGSSGIGNEQFF | TGTGCCAGCAGCTTAGGGAGTAGCGGGATTGGGAATGAGCAGTTCTTC
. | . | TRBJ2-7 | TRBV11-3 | CASSPQPTKQYF | TGTGCCAGCAGCCCACAGCCTACGAAGCAGTACTTC
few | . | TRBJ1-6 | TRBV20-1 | CSARDGAVRLNSPLHF | TGCAGTGCTAGAGATGGAGCGGTCAGACTAAATTCACCCCTCCACTTT
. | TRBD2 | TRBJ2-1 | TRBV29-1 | CSVEEAGFSYNEQFF | TGCAGCGTTGAAGAAGCGGGGTTCTCCTACAATGAGCAGTTCTTC
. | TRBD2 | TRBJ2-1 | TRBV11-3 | CASSLVAGVGNEQFF | TGTGCCAGCAGCTTAGTAGCGGGAGTTGGCAATGAGCAGTTCTTC
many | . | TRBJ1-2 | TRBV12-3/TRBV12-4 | CASSLGARGYGYTF | TGTGCCAGCAGCTTAGGGGCGAGAGGCTATGGCTACACCTTC
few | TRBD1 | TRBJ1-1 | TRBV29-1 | CSVHRGRTEAFF | TGCAGCGTACACAGGGGGCGGACTGAAGCTTTCTTT
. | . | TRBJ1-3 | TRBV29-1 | CSVAAEAYSGNTIYF | TGCAGCGTCGCCGCGGAAGCGTACTCTGGAAACACCATATATTTT
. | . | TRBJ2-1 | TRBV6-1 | CASIRVDEQFF | TGTGCCAGCATCCGGGTGGATGAGCAGTTCTTC
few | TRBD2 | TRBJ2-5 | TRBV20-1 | CSARRGVGETQYF | TGCAGTGCTAGGCGGGGGGTGGGAGAGACCCAGTACTTC